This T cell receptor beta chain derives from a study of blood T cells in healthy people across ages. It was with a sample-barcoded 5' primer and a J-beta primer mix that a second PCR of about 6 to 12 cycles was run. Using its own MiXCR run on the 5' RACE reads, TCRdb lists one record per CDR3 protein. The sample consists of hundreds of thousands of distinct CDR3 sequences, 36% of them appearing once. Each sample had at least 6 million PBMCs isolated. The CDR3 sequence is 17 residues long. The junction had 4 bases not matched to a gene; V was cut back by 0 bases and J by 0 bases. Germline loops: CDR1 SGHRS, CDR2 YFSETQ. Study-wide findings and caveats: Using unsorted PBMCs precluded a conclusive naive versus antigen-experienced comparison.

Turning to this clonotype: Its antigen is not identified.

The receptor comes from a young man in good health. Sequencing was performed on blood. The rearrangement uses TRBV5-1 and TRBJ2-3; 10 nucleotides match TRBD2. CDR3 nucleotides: TGCGCCAGCAGCTTGGGGACTAGCGGCGCTAGCACAGATACGCAGTATTTT. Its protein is CASSLGTSGASTDTQYF.